This section outlines one T cell receptor (beta chain) sequence together with its context. Its antigen is currently unknown. Repertoires were generated with immunoSEQ multiplex PCR, while TCRdb's copy carries only in-frame clones and drops some. Found here are approximately 31,000 clones, more than 75% of them singletons; the top ten hold roughly 25%. This specimen belongs to a study of OX40 agonist ivuxolimab in advanced cancers. For the study at large: The study enrolled dose-escalation patients with hepatocellular carcinoma, melanoma, renal cell or head and neck cancer. Patients were under 90% male with ages roughly 20 to 90, mean about 54. Study observations and caveats: Clones of CD4+ and CD8+ blood T cells grew by week 6 at doses of 0.1 to 3.0 mg/kg. The average count of expanded clones was higher among CD8+ T cells than among CD4+.

Germline V CDR1 and CDR2: MDHEN, SYDVKM. J gave up 9 bases and V 4 bases, and 6 bases lay outside the gene matches. The CDR3 runs 14 residues. The TCR comes from an adult with an advanced solid tumor such as melanoma, head and neck, liver or kidney cancer. This sample comprised CD4+ or CD8+ T cells sorted from blood, obtained in a trial of the OX40 agonist ivuxolimab. This chain links TRBV28 with TRBJ2-3; 11 nucleotides match TRBD2. As DNA, the CDR3 is TGTGCCAGCAGTTCCCCTCGGACTAGCGGGACGCAGTATTTT. Protein sequence: CASSSPRTSGTQYF.